This TCR beta chain was profiled in a study of patients and donors after allogeneic stem cell transplantation. From the RT-PCR reads, TCRdb called clonotypes with MiXCR, one entry per CDR3 protein. Of some 880,000 distinct CDR3 sequences listed, about a sixth are singletons. Trimming shortened V by 6 bases and J by 0 bases, and 15 bases separated the two germline ends. The germline V gene encodes CDR1 DFQATT and CDR2 SNEGSKA (reference sequence). The CDR3 consists of 15 residues. In this sample, this clonotype turned up many times. The source of this sequence is a human donor who was either an allogeneic HSCT recipient or a stem cell or donor lymphocyte infusion donor (not recorded which). It is not recorded whose cells these are; they may come from a transplant donor. The chain combines TRBV20-1 with TRBJ2-1, with D hard to call. Sequencing was carried out using blood, either unsorted or a sorted T cell fraction (not recorded which). CDR3 nucleotides: TGCAGTGCCCAGACCAGTCAGAGCTCCTACAATGAGCAGTTCTTC. As protein: CSAQTSQSSYNEQFF.